Listed below are T cell receptor beta chains from one sample, sequenced in a study of cytomegalovirus exposure and HLA in healthy donors. Method: immunoSEQ multiplex PCR; TCRdb's copy keeps in-frame clones and lacks some. This sample has 90,000 to 150,000 clones, with roughly 65% found just once. The specimen was PBMCs. These receptors were taken from a man aged 35 to 55 in good health and CMV-seropositive. The CDR3 runs from the conserved cysteine through the conserved F or W. A D gene is named only where the DNA matches it firmly. Where a row states a size, it is once, few, many or the class of an expanded clone; other rows omit it.

d_call: .
v_call: TRBV13
j_call: TRBJ2-7
clone_size: few
cdr3_aa: CASSIFLYEQYF
cdr3_nt: TGTGCCAGCAGTATATTTCTGTACGAGCAGTACTTC

d_call: .
v_call: TRBV6-4
j_call: TRBJ1-2
clone_size: once
cdr3_aa: CASSDSGQVVFLAYGYTF
cdr3_nt: TGTGCCAGCAGTGACTCGGGGCAGGTCGTGTTTTTAGCCTATGGCTACACCTTC

d_call: TRBD1
v_call: TRBV29-1
j_call: TRBJ1-2
clone_size: once
cdr3_aa: CSVEDHKGADNGYTF
cdr3_nt: TGCAGCGTTGAAGATCATAAGGGGGCGGATAATGGCTACACCTTC

d_call: TRBD1
v_call: TRBV6-4
j_call: TRBJ2-4
clone_size: .
cdr3_aa: CASSATGTGDNIQYF
cdr3_nt: TGTGCCAGCAGTGCCACGGGGACAGGGGATAACATTCAGTACTTC

d_call: .
v_call: TRBV10-3
j_call: TRBJ2-7
clone_size: .
cdr3_aa: CAISGQGYYYEQYF
cdr3_nt: TGTGCCATCAGTGGCCAGGGATATTACTACGAGCAGTACTTC

d_call: TRBD1
v_call: TRBV9
j_call: TRBJ2-3
clone_size: few
cdr3_aa: CASSVQGTDPGGAFTDTQYF
cdr3_nt: TGTGCCAGCAGCGTCCAGGGGACTGATCCAGGGGGCGCATTCACGGATACGCAGTATTTT

d_call: TRBD1
v_call: TRBV5-1
j_call: TRBJ2-7
clone_size: .
cdr3_aa: CASSSGTGGKDEQYF
cdr3_nt: TGCGCCAGCAGCTCCGGGACAGGGGGAAAGGACGAGCAGTACTTC

d_call: .
v_call: TRBV2
j_call: TRBJ1-5
clone_size: .
cdr3_aa: CASCKRGDQPQHF
cdr3_nt: TGTGCCAGCTGTAAGCGGGGAGATCAGCCCCAGCATTTT

d_call: TRBD1
v_call: TRBV5-8
j_call: TRBJ1-1
clone_size: few
cdr3_aa: CASRTGRTEAFF
cdr3_nt: TGTGCCAGCAGGACAGGGCGGACTGAAGCTTTCTTT

d_call: .
v_call: TRBV29-1
j_call: TRBJ2-1
clone_size: .
cdr3_aa: CSVRGDNEQFF
cdr3_nt: TGCAGCGTTCGTGGAGACAATGAGCAGTTCTTC

d_call: .
v_call: TRBV27
j_call: TRBJ1-2
clone_size: few
cdr3_aa: CASRTVGGYTF
cdr3_nt: TGTGCCAGCAGAACAGTTGGTGGCTACACCTTC

d_call: TRBD1
v_call: TRBV27
j_call: TRBJ1-4
clone_size: few
cdr3_aa: CASSRQGGLEKLFF
cdr3_nt: TGTGCCAGCAGTCGACAGGGGGGATTGGAAAAACTGTTTTTT

d_call: TRBD1
v_call: TRBV30
j_call: TRBJ1-3
clone_size: .
cdr3_aa: CALNRDRALSSGNTIYF
cdr3_nt: TGTGCCTTAAACCGGGACAGGGCGTTGAGCTCTGGAAACACCATATATTTT

d_call: TRBD2
v_call: TRBV5-1
j_call: TRBJ2-2
clone_size: .
cdr3_aa: CASSLPGLAGTGELFF
cdr3_nt: TGCGCCAGCAGCTTACCGGGACTAGCAGGGACCGGGGAGCTGTTTTTT

d_call: TRBD2
v_call: TRBV6-5
j_call: TRBJ2-7
clone_size: .
cdr3_aa: CASLSGASGSYEQYF
cdr3_nt: TGTGCCAGTCTTAGTGGGGCTAGCGGGAGTTACGAGCAGTACTTC

d_call: .
v_call: TRBV29-1
j_call: TRBJ1-1
clone_size: .
cdr3_aa: CSVEGDKNTEAFF
cdr3_nt: TGCAGCGTTGAAGGGGACAAGAACACTGAAGCTTTCTTT

d_call: .
v_call: TRBV19
j_call: TRBJ2-7
clone_size: .
cdr3_aa: CASSTLQAPYEQYF
cdr3_nt: TGTGCCAGTAGTACCCTACAGGCCCCCTACGAGCAGTACTTC

d_call: .
v_call: TRBV5-1
j_call: TRBJ2-6
clone_size: .
cdr3_aa: CASSLGQGAGANVLTF
cdr3_nt: TGCGCCAGCAGCTTGGGGCAGGGTGCTGGGGCCAACGTCCTGACTTTC

d_call: TRBD2
v_call: TRBV7-2
j_call: TRBJ2-3
clone_size: .
cdr3_aa: CASRSGGGTDTQYF
cdr3_nt: TGTGCCAGCAGGTCGGGGGGGGGCACAGATACGCAGTATTTT

d_call: .
v_call: TRBV7-9
j_call: TRBJ2-7
clone_size: .
cdr3_aa: CASSTAGQSTYEQYF
cdr3_nt: TGTGCCAGCAGCACCGCGGGACAGTCTACCTACGAGCAGTACTTC

d_call: .
v_call: TRBV27
j_call: TRBJ2-5
clone_size: few
cdr3_aa: CASSLTPGQTGETQYF
cdr3_nt: TGTGCCAGCAGTCTGACACCGGGACAAACGGGAGAGACCCAGTACTTC

d_call: TRBD2
v_call: TRBV5-4
j_call: TRBJ2-1
clone_size: .
cdr3_aa: CASSFPAGNNEQFF
cdr3_nt: TGTGCCAGCAGCTTCCCAGCGGGGAACAATGAGCAGTTCTTC

d_call: .
v_call: TRBV4-3
j_call: TRBJ2-3
clone_size: .
cdr3_aa: CASSLGKTGTDTQYF
cdr3_nt: TGCGCCAGCAGCCTGGGCAAAACAGGCACAGATACGCAGTATTTT

d_call: TRBD2
v_call: TRBV5-1
j_call: TRBJ2-2
clone_size: .
cdr3_aa: CASSGTSGTSGELFF
cdr3_nt: TGCGCCAGCAGCGGGACTAGCGGTACCTCCGGGGAGCTGTTTTTT

d_call: TRBD2
v_call: TRBV7-9
j_call: TRBJ2-2
clone_size: .
cdr3_aa: CASSRGLAGGANTGELFF
cdr3_nt: TGTGCCAGCAGCAGGGGACTAGCGGGGGGGGCGAACACCGGGGAGCTGTTTTTT

d_call: .
v_call: TRBV23-1
j_call: TRBJ1-4
clone_size: .
cdr3_aa: CASSEAAGEKLFF
cdr3_nt: TGCGCCAGCAGCGAAGCCGCGGGTGAAAAACTGTTTTTT

d_call: .
v_call: TRBV19
j_call: TRBJ2-7
clone_size: .
cdr3_aa: CASSITSGGVYEQYF
cdr3_nt: TGTGCCAGTAGTATTACATCGGGGGGCGTCTACGAGCAGTACTTC

d_call: .
v_call: TRBV7-2
j_call: TRBJ2-5
clone_size: .
cdr3_aa: CASSLTAQRGQYF
cdr3_nt: TGTGCCAGCAGCTTAACGGCCCAAAGGGGCCAGTACTTC

d_call: TRBD1
v_call: TRBV5-4
j_call: TRBJ2-5
clone_size: .
cdr3_aa: CASRKGGQGETQYF
cdr3_nt: TGTGCCAGCAGAAAAGGGGGACAGGGAGAGACCCAGTACTTC

d_call: TRBD1
v_call: TRBV19
j_call: TRBJ1-5
clone_size: few
cdr3_aa: CASTDDRGFWGNQPQHF
cdr3_nt: TGTGCCAGTACCGACGACAGGGGATTTTGGGGCAATCAGCCCCAGCATTTT

d_call: TRBD1
v_call: TRBV19
j_call: TRBJ1-4
clone_size: .
cdr3_aa: CASSIGQATNEKLFF
cdr3_nt: TGTGCCAGTAGTATTGGACAGGCAACTAATGAAAAACTGTTTTTT

d_call: TRBD1
v_call: TRBV18
j_call: TRBJ2-7
clone_size: once
cdr3_aa: CASSPGTGPFEQYF
cdr3_nt: TGTGCCAGCTCACCCGGGACAGGGCCCTTCGAGCAGTACTTC

d_call: TRBD2
v_call: TRBV4-2
j_call: TRBJ2-7
clone_size: few
cdr3_aa: CASSQDPPSGGYHEQYF
cdr3_nt: TGTGCCAGCAGCCAAGACCCCCCTAGCGGGGGGTACCACGAGCAGTACTTC

d_call: TRBD1
v_call: TRBV27
j_call: TRBJ1-1
clone_size: .
cdr3_aa: CASSARQGLGTEAFF
cdr3_nt: TGTGCCAGCAGTGCTCGACAGGGGTTGGGCACTGAAGCTTTCTTT

d_call: TRBD1
v_call: TRBV5-1
j_call: TRBJ2-5
clone_size: .
cdr3_aa: CASSSGQGRETQYF
cdr3_nt: TGCGCCAGCAGCTCTGGACAGGGTAGGGAGACCCAGTACTTC

d_call: TRBD1
v_call: TRBV5-1
j_call: TRBJ2-2
clone_size: .
cdr3_aa: CASSLGRGQANTGELFF
cdr3_nt: TGCGCCAGCAGCTTGGGCCGAGGACAGGCGAACACCGGGGAGCTGTTTTTT

d_call: .
v_call: TRBV29-1
j_call: TRBJ2-1
clone_size: .
cdr3_aa: CSAEHPDRNGGERFF
cdr3_nt: TGCAGCGCCGAGCATCCCGACAGGAATGGTGGTGAGCGGTTCTTC

d_call: TRBD1
v_call: TRBV5-1
j_call: TRBJ1-1
clone_size: .
cdr3_aa: CASSSGTGGTEAFF
cdr3_nt: TGCGCCAGCAGCTCTGGGACAGGAGGCACTGAAGCTTTCTTT

d_call: TRBD2
v_call: TRBV4-1
j_call: TRBJ2-1
clone_size: .
cdr3_aa: CASSLSGGSYNEQFF
cdr3_nt: TGCGCCAGCAGCCTTAGCGGGGGCTCCTACAATGAGCAGTTCTTC

d_call: TRBD1
v_call: TRBV19
j_call: TRBJ1-6
clone_size: .
cdr3_aa: CASHNRGNDSPLHF
cdr3_nt: TGTGCCAGCCATAACAGGGGGAATGATTCACCCCTCCACTTT